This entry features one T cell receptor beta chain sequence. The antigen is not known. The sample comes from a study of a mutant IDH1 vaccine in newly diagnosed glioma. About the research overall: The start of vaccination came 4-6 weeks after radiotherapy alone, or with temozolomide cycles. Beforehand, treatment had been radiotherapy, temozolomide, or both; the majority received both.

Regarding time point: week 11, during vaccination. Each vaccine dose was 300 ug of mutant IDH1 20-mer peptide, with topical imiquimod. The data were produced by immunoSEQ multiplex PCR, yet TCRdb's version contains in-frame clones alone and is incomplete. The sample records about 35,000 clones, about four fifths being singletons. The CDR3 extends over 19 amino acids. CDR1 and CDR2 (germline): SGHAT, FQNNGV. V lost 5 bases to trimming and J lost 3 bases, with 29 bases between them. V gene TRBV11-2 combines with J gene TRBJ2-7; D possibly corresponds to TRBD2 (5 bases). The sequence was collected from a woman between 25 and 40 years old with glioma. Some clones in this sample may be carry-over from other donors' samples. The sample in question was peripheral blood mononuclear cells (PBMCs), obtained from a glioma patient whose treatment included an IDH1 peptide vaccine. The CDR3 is CASSEEPGFPSLSLYEQYF. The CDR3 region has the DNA TGTGCCAGCAGCGAGGAGCCGGGATTTCCGTCATTATCCCTCTACGAGCAGTACTTC. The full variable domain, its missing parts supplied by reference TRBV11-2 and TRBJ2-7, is EAGVAQSPRYKIIEKRQSVAFWCNPISGHATLYWYQQILGQGPKLLIQFQNNGVVDDSQLPKDRFSAERLKGVDSTLKIQPAKLEDSAVYLCASSEEPGFPSLSLYEQYFGPGTRLTVT.